The 10 T cell receptor beta chains presented below share a single source sample, sequenced in a study of Tregs in tolerant kidney transplant recipients. Measured with immunoSEQ multiplex PCR; TCRdb has only the in-frame clones, and not every one. The sample includes tens of thousands of clones, roughly 91% seen only once; the top ten take 1.6%. Mixed chimerism was transient after nonmyeloablative marrow transplants from related graft donors. This specimen consisted of CD4+ T cells from blood (PBMCs), obtained 24 months after the transplant. The origin of the receptors is a human patient who received a combined kidney and bone marrow transplant. These T cells may partly come from the graft donor.

V usage is TRBV11-2 and J usage is TRBJ1-2, with D uncertain. Trimming stripped 2 bases from V and 0 bases from J, with 13 bases between. The CDR3 length is 16 residues. Germline V gene data show CDR1 as SGHAT and CDR2 as FQNNGV. CDR3 residues: CASSLFPWQSNYGYTF. The CDR3 region has the DNA TGTGCCAGCAGCTTATTTCCGTGGCAGTCTAACTATGGCTACACCTTC. Full variable domain (missing parts from reference TRBV11-2 and TRBJ1-2): EAGVAQSPRYKIIEKRQSVAFWCNPISGHATLYWYQQILGQGPKLLIQFQNNGVVDDSQLPKDRFSAERLKGVDSTLKIQPAKLEDSAVYLCASSLFPWQSNYGYTFGSGTRLTVV.

V usage is TRBV14 and J usage is TRBJ2-5; 7 nucleotides align to TRBD1. Per the germline V gene, CDR1 is SGHDN and CDR2 is FVKESK. The CDR3 has 15 residues. The V gene end was trimmed by 4 bases and the J gene end by 1 base; junction bases not matched to a gene: 6. CDR3: CASSPRQGLQETQYF. DNA for the CDR3: TGTGCCAGCAGCCCGAGACAGGGCCTCCAAGAGACCCAGTACTTC.

Only a few counts were recorded for this clone. The CDR3 reads CSVGGLGALRNTEAFF. CDR3 nucleotide sequence: TGCAGCGTTGGCGGTCTGGGGGCCCTCCGGAACACTGAAGCTTTCTTT. The V gene is TRBV29-1, the J gene TRBJ1-1; the D gene is possibly TRBD1 (6 bases). The ends were cut back, 4 bases at V and 1 base at J, with 19 bases in the middle. CDR1 SQVTM and CDR2 ANQGSEA come from the germline V gene. The CDR3 has 16 amino acids.

The chain uses TRBV18 and TRBJ1-4; the match to TRBD1 covers 7 bases. From germline, CDR1 is KGHSH and CDR2 LQKENI. The CDR3 has 15 residues. The V and J ends lost 3 bases and 7 bases, in that order; junction bases with no gene match: 8. The CDR3 coding sequence is TGTGCCAGCTCACCTACGACAGGGCTGAGTGAAAAACTGTTTTTT. It is translated as CASSPTTGLSEKLFF.

This clone was detected a few times. The rearrangement links TRBV5-4 to TRBJ1-2; D gene ambiguous. CDR1 and CDR2 (germline): SGHNT, YYREEE (reference sequence). V was pared by 4 bases and J by 7 bases, with 17 bases between. The CDR3 runs 14 residues. This CDR3 reads CASSPRVSQAGYTF. CDR3 bases: TGTGCCAGCAGCCCGAGGGTCTCTCAGGCTGGCTACACCTTC.

The V call is TRBV4-1, the J call TRBJ2-2, with 7 bases that match TRBD2. CDR3 length: 16 residues. Germline V gives CDR1 MGHRA, CDR2 YSYEKL. Trimming took 6 bases from V and 4 from J; bases not matched to a gene: 11. The CDR3 loop reads CASRHGTIVGTGELFF. The DNA of the CDR3 is TGCGCCAGCAGGCATGGGACTATCGTCGGCACCGGGGAGCTGTTTTTT.

The chain couples TRBV18 to TRBJ2-2, with 7 bases identical to TRBD1. Germline V gene lookup returns CDR1 KGHSH and CDR2 LQKENI. The CDR3 covers 17 residues. The trim removed 3 bases at V and 0 bases at J, leaving 7 bases unmatched. The CDR3 region has the DNA TGTGCCAGCTCACCGTTTAGGGACAGCGCGAACACCGGGGAGCTGTTTTTT. Translating gives CASSPFRDSANTGELFF. Full variable domain (outside the CDR3, taken from reference TRBV18 and TRBJ2-2): NAGVMQNPRHLVRRRGQEARLRCSPMKGHSHVYWYRQLPEEGLKFMVYLQKENIIDESGMPKERFSAEFPKEGPSILRIQQVVRGDSAAYFCASSPFRDSANTGELFFGEGSRLTVL.

This chain joins TRBV9 and TRBJ2-2; 11 nucleotides line up with TRBD1. There are 18 residues in the CDR3. V was pared by 3 bases and J by 5 bases, with 12 bases of the junction left unmatched. Germline CDR1 is SGDLS and CDR2 is YYNGEE. CDR3 DNA sequence: TGTGCCAGCAGCGAAACGGACAGGGGGCGTTTAGGGACCGGGGAGCTGTTTTTT. Its protein is CASSETDRGRLGTGELFF.

J is TRBJ2-7 and V is TRBV4-3; 7 bases agree with TRBD1. From germline, CDR1 is LGHNA and CDR2 YSLEER. J lost 3 bases, V lost 4 bases, and 6 bases had no gene match. The CDR3 consists of 14 residues. CDR3 nucleotides: TGCGCCAGCAGCCTGGAGGACAGGTTCTACGAGCAGTACTTC. Encoded protein: CASSLEDRFYEQYF.

This chain connects TRBV27 to TRBJ2-7; D perhaps matches TRBD1 (5 bases). CDR3 size: 11 residues. V lost 5 bases and J 3 bases, leaving 5 bases between the germline ends. CDR1 is MNHEY and CDR2 is SMNVEV in the germline V gene (reference sequence). CDR3 nucleotides: TGTGCCAGCAGTACAGGCTACGAGCAGTACTTC. As protein: CASSTGYEQYF.